The T cell receptor beta chain under discussion was sequenced for a study of blood T cell dynamics during melanoma immunotherapy. At the level of the study: Metastatic melanoma patients received first-line pembrolizumab or nivolumab plus ipilimumab. General study results and limits: Clones driving repertoire changes may be melanoma-specific or general immune activation. Disease-control patients' PBMC repertoires became either more clonal or more diverse at W3.

For this clone: No antigen is known for it.

Sample time point: pre-treatment baseline. Blood was drawn before treatment and at week 3 after checkpoint blockade. Method: immunoSEQ multiplex PCR; TCRdb's copy keeps in-frame clones and lacks some. The sample lists about 13,000 clones; about 86% were seen once. This clonotype originated in a human donor with melanoma. This sample comprised blood, obtained from a patient treated with checkpoint blockade.

CDR3 in amino acids: CASRRTGWSEQFF. CDR3 DNA sequence: TGTGCCAGCAGACGGACAGGGTGGTCTGAGCAGTTCTTC. The chain employs TRBV2 and TRBJ2-1; TRBD1 matches 8 bases. Germline V lookup: CDR1 SNHLY, CDR2 FYNNEI. The CDR3 length is 13 residues. V was pared by 6 bases and J by 9 bases, with 7 bases of the junction left unmatched.